This T cell receptor (beta chain) derives from a study of blood T cell repertoires in COVID-19. Data came from immunoSEQ multiplex PCR; TCRdb stores just in-frame clones and leaves some out. The data hold about 87,000 clones, with less than 95% observed a single time. The CDR3 spans 12 residues. Trimming cost V 4 bases and J 3 bases, with 10 bases left between them. From germline, CDR1 is GTSNPN and CDR2 SVGIG (reference sequence). This clone was counted a single time. The source is a man aged 18 to 29 with COVID-19, enrolled during active disease. Material: peripheral blood. The chain uses TRBV30 and TRBJ2-7; no clear D. The CDR3 DNA reads as TGTGCCTGGATTAAGCTGCGCTACGAGCAGTACTTC. Its protein is CAWIKLRYEQYF.